This T cell receptor beta chain was identified in a study of T cells after yellow fever vaccination. Study results and caveats: After the booster, over 95% of CD4 and about 90% of CD8 primary-response clones were re-detected.

Ten or more counts support this clonotype. Its antigen is still unknown. Via MiXCR, TCRdb re-called the 5' RACE reads, giving one row per CDR3 protein. This sample yields 300,000 to 350,000 distinct CDR3 sequences, of which 4% are seen a single time; 20% to 25% belongs to the top ten. The CDR3 sequence is 16 residues long. The V end was cut by 4 bases, the J end by 3 bases, with 15 bases between. Germline-derived CDR1 and CDR2 are SGHAT and FQNNGV. The source is a man between 18 and 35 years old who received the YFV17D yellow fever vaccine. The sample here was PBMCs, taken 5 days after the yellow fever booster vaccination. This rearrangement joins TRBV11-2 to TRBJ1-4; D perhaps matches TRBD1 (5 bases). CDR3 nucleotide sequence: TGTGCCAGCAGCTCCAATCAGGGCCCGGCTAATGAAAAACTGTTTTTT. Its translation is CASSSNQGPANEKLFF.